What follows describes a single T cell receptor beta chain. Its target is unknown. The sample comes from a study of OX40 agonist ivuxolimab in advanced cancers. On the study more broadly: With a range of about 23 to 90, age averaged approximately 54 years, and 75% to 90% were male. Study results and caveats: Some nonresponders likewise displayed low normalized T-cell clonal expansion. People who partly responded at 0.1-3.0 mg/kg had some of the least clonal expansion seen.

Assay: immunoSEQ multiplex PCR; the TCRdb copy retains only in-frame clones and omits some. The sample holds 75,000 to 80,000 clones, more than 75% seen once. The CDR3 extends over 15 amino acids. V was shortened by 4 bases and J by 8 bases, with 18 bases between the two germline ends. Germline V gives CDR1 SGHRS, CDR2 YFSETQ. The input for sequencing was CD4+ or CD8+ T cells sorted from blood, taken in a trial of the OX40 agonist ivuxolimab. The chain carries TRBV5-1 and TRBJ2-2; a possible D gene is TRBD1 (6 bases). This TCR derives from an adult with an advanced solid tumor such as melanoma, head and neck, liver or kidney cancer. The CDR3, as DNA: TGCGCCAGCAGCGTCATCTCGTCGGGGACAGGGGAGCTGTTTTTT. It translates to CASSVISSGTGELFF. Based on the CDR3 plus reference TRBV5-1 and TRBJ2-2, the full variable domain is KAGVTQTPRYLIKTRGQQVTLSCSPISGHRSVSWYQQTPGQGLQFLFEYFSETQRNKGNFPGRFSGRQFSNSRSEMNVSTLELGDSALYLCASSVISSGTGELFFGEGSRLTVL.